This T cell receptor (beta chain) came from a study of T cell repertoires in cytomegalovirus infection. With V trimmed by 5 bases and J by 3 bases, 5 bases remained unmatched. CDR1 and CDR2 from the germline V gene are SGHNT and YYREEE (reference sequence). This CDR3 spans 15 amino acids. General study results and limits: In two of eight donors, the top clonotype was HLA-C-restricted CMV-specific.

TCRdb redid the calling of the reads with MiXCR, one entry per CDR3 protein. Of 350,000 to 500,000 distinct CDR3 sequences listed, roughly 31% are singletons. Notes on this clonotype: Antigen unknown.

This TCR derives from a human donor in good health (CMV status not recorded). Some clones in this sample may be carry-over from other donors' samples. The rearrangement uses TRBV5-4 and TRBJ2-1, with 10 bases fitting TRBD1. Material for sequencing was PBMCs. The CDR3 coding sequence is TGTGCCAGCAGGGGTGGACAGGGGGGCTACAATGAGCAGTTCTTC. Its translation: CASRGGQGGYNEQFF.